Listed below are T cell receptor beta chains from one sample, sequenced in a study of shared clonotypes between healthy human individuals. Only in-frame clones appear in the TCRdb table, and some are missing; sequencing was by immunoSEQ multiplex PCR. This table has some 2 million clones, approximately 95% appearing once. Sequences were obtained from naive CD8+ T cells sorted from blood. Receptors originate from a man between 18 and 35 years old in good health. Each CDR3 is given with its conserved first and last residue. Each record gives: J gene, V gene, clone size, D gene, CDR3 protein, CDR3 DNA. The D gene is left open where the match is weak. Only part of the rows carry a size: once, few, many, or a class if the clone is expanded.

>TRBJ2-1|TRBV6-1|.|TRBD2
CASSVSGSESYNEQFF
TGTGCCAGCAGTGTTAGCGGGAGCGAGTCCTACAATGAGCAGTTCTTC
>TRBJ2-2|TRBV27|.|.
CASSLSGKTRGDTGELFF
TGTGCCAGCAGTTTATCGGGAAAGACTAGAGGGGACACCGGGGAGCTGTTTTTT
>TRBJ2-7|TRBV2|.|.
CASSATGTYEQYF
TGTGCCAGCAGTGCCACAGGGACCTACGAGCAGTACTTC
>TRBJ2-2|TRBV13|.|TRBD2
CASSVPGLAGGLNTGELFF
TGTGCCAGCAGCGTCCCGGGACTAGCGGGAGGATTAAACACCGGGGAGCTGTTTTTT
>TRBJ2-1|TRBV7-9|.|TRBD2
CARGTSGNDEQFF
TGTGCCCGCGGGACTAGCGGGAATGATGAGCAGTTCTTC
>TRBJ1-1|TRBV4-1|.|.
CASSLGTEAFF
TGCGCCAGCAGCCTCGGGACAGAAGCTTTCTTT
>TRBJ2-7|TRBV27|.|TRBD2
CASSLGAGLVVHEQYF
TGTGCCAGCAGTTTAGGTGCGGGACTAGTGGTCCACGAGCAGTACTTC
>TRBJ2-5|TRBV4-1|.|.
CASSQDISQETQYF
TGCGCCAGCAGCCAAGATATCAGCCAAGAGACCCAGTACTTC
>TRBJ1-2|TRBV7-2|.|.
CASSIGAPNYGYTF
TGTGCCAGCAGCATCGGAGCTCCAAACTATGGCTACACCTTC
>TRBJ1-5|TRBV25-1|.|.
CASSESGGVGQPQHF
TGTGCCAGCAGTGAATCTGGGGGCGTAGGTCAGCCCCAGCATTTT
>TRBJ2-7|TRBV27|.|TRBD2
CASSLVTGGSSGSYEQYF
TGTGCCAGCAGTTTGGTTACAGGAGGTTCTAGCGGGAGCTACGAGCAGTACTTC
>TRBJ2-3|TRBV7-9|.|TRBD2
CASSLDSKLGDYGPDTQYF
TGTGCCAGCAGCTTAGATTCGAAACTAGGGGACTATGGTCCAGATACGCAGTATTTT
>TRBJ1-1|TRBV5-3|.|.
CARSLAQDSMNTEAFF
TGTGCCAGAAGCTTGGCCCAAGACAGTATGAACACTGAAGCTTTCTTT
>TRBJ1-5|TRBV6-4|.|TRBD1
CASSSPGQHNQPQHF
TGTGCCAGCAGTTCCCCGGGACAGCATAATCAGCCCCAGCATTTT
>TRBJ1-1|TRBV2|once|TRBD1
CASSREKRTGINTEAFF
TGTGCCAGCAGTCGCGAAAAGAGGACAGGGATAAACACTGAAGCTTTCTTT
>TRBJ2-1|TRBV30|.|.
CACGTVSYNEQFF
TGTGCCTGTGGGACCGTCTCCTACAATGAGCAGTTCTTC
>TRBJ1-1|TRBV6-1|.|TRBD1
CASWDRGVTEAFF
TGTGCCAGCTGGGACAGGGGGGTCACTGAAGCTTTCTTT
>TRBJ2-7|TRBV4-3|.|TRBD1
CASSQAGQGLEQYF
TGCGCCAGCAGCCAAGCGGGACAGGGCCTCGAGCAGTACTTC
>TRBJ1-4|TRBV27|.|.
CASSWTDSNEKLFF
TGTGCCAGCAGTTGGACGGACTCTAATGAAAAACTGTTTTTT
>TRBJ2-2|TRBV27|.|TRBD1
CASSPVLGTVWGRAGELFF
TGTGCCAGCAGTCCTGTCCTCGGGACAGTATGGGGCAGGGCCGGGGAGCTGTTTTTT
>TRBJ2-7|TRBV29-1|.|.
CSVVVFGDIAYEQYF
TGCAGCGTTGTGGTTTTTGGGGACATAGCCTACGAGCAGTACTTC
>TRBJ2-5|TRBV13|.|TRBD1
CASSLEDRAETQYF
TGTGCCAGCAGCTTAGAAGACAGGGCGGAGACCCAGTACTTC
>TRBJ1-4|TRBV7-9|.|.
CASSRIATNEKLFF
TGTGCCAGCAGCCGGATTGCAACTAATGAAAAACTGTTTTTT
>TRBJ1-5|TRBV2|.|TRBD1
CASSDHRGQANQPQHF
TGTGCCAGCAGTGATCATCGGGGACAGGCCAATCAGCCCCAGCATTTT
>TRBJ2-7|TRBV15|.|.
CATSTPPGLGYEQYF
TGTGCCACCAGCACCCCCCCAGGGTTGGGCTACGAGCAGTACTTC
>TRBJ1-6|TRBV4-3|.|.
CASSQASSYNSPLHF
TGCGCCAGCAGCCAAGCCAGTTCCTATAATTCACCCCTCCACTTT
>TRBJ1-3|TRBV27|.|.
CASSLSSRGNTIYF
TGTGCCAGCAGTTTGTCGTCGAGGGGAAACACCATATATTTT